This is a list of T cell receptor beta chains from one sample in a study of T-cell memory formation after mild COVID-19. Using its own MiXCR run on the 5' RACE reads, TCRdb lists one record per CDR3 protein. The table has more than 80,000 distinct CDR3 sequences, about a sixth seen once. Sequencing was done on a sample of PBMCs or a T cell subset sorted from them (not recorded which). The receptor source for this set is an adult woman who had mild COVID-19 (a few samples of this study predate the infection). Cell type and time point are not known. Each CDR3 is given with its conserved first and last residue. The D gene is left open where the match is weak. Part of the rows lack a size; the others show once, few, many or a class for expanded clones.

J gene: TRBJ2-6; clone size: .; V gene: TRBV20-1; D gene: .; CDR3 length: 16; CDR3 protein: CSATRWGETGANVLTF; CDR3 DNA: TGCAGTGCTACTCGGTGGGGGGAAACTGGGGCCAACGTCCTGACTTTC
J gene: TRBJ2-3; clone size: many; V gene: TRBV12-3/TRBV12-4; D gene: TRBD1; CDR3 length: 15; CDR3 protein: CASSSQGASTDTQYF; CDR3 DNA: TGTGCCAGCAGCTCCCAGGGGGCTAGCACAGATACGCAGTATTTT
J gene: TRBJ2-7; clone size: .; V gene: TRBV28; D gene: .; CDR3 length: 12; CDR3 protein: CASGTGWGEQYF; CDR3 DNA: TGTGCCAGCGGCACAGGGTGGGGCGAGCAGTACTTC
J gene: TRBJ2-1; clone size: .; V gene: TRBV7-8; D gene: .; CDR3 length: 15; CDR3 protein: CASSLPSLARNEQFF; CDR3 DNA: TGTGCCAGCAGCTTACCGTCGCTAGCGAGAAATGAGCAGTTCTTC
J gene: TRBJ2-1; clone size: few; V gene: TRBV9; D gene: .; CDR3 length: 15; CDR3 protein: CASSDGDRSYNEQFF; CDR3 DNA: TGTGCCAGCAGCGACGGAGACAGGTCCTACAATGAGCAGTTCTTC
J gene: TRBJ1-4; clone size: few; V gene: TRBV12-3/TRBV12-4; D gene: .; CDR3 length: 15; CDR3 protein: CASSSTEDMYEKLFF; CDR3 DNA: TGTGCCAGCAGTTCAACGGAAGATATGTATGAAAAACTGTTTTTT
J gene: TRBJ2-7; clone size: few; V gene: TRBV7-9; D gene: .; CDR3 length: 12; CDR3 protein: CASSPPREQQYF; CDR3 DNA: TGTGCCAGCAGCCCCCCCAGGGAACAGCAGTACTTC
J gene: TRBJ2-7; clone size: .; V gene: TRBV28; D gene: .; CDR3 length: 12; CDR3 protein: CASSYSPYEQYF; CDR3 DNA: TGTGCCAGCAGTTACAGCCCCTACGAGCAGTACTTC
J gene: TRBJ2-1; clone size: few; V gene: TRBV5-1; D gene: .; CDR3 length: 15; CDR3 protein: CASSLRQGGSNEQFF; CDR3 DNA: TGCGCCAGCAGCTTGCGACAGGGAGGGAGTAATGAGCAGTTCTTC
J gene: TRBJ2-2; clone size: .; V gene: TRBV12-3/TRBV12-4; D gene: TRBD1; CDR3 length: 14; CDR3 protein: CASTWTGTGGELFF; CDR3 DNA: TGTGCCAGCACCTGGACAGGTACAGGCGGGGAGCTGTTTTTT
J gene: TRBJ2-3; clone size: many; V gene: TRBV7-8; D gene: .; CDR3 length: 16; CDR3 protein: CASSRTGAGATDTQYF; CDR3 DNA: TGTGCCAGCAGCAGGACTGGCGCAGGGGCCACAGATACGCAGTATTTT
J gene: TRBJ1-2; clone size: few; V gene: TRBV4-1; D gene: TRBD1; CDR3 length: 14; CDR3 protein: CASSDGTGVNGYTF; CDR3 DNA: TGCGCCAGCAGTGACGGGACAGGGGTAAATGGCTACACCTTC
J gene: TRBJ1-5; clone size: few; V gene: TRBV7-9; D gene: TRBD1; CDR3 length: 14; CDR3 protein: CASSLEGGLQPQHF; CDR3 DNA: TGTGCCAGCAGCTTGGAAGGGGGCCTGCAGCCCCAGCATTTT
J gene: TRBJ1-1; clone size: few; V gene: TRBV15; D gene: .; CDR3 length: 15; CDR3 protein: CATSRDRGATTEAFF; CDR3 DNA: TGTGCCACCAGCAGAGATCGGGGGGCGACCACTGAAGCTTTCTTT
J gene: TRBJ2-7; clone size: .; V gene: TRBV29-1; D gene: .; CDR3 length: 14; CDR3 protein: CSVEVRGQNYEQYF; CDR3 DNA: TGCAGCGTTGAGGTGCGGGGGCAAAACTACGAGCAGTACTTC
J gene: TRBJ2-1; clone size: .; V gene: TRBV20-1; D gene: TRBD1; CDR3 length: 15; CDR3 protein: CSAKSSGQVYNEQFF; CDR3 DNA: TGCAGTGCAAAGAGTTCGGGACAGGTTTACAATGAGCAGTTCTTC
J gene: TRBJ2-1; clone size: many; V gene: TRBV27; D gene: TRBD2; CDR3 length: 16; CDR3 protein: CASSLSGGGPTSEQFF; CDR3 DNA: TGTGCCAGCAGTTTATCCGGCGGGGGGCCCACCAGTGAGCAGTTCTTC
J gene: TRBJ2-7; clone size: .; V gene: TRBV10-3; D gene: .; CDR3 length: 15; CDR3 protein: CAISGASDSIYEQYF; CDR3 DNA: TGTGCCATCAGCGGAGCGTCCGACAGCATCTACGAGCAGTACTTC
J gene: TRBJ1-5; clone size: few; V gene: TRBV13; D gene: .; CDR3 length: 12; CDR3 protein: CASRKGNQPQHF; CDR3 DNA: TGTGCCAGCAGGAAAGGCAATCAGCCCCAGCATTTT
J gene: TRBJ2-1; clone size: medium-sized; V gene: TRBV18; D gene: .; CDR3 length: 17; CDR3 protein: CASSPQTGTDPYNEQFF; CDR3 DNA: TGTGCCAGCTCACCTCAGACCGGGACGGATCCCTACAATGAGCAGTTCTTC
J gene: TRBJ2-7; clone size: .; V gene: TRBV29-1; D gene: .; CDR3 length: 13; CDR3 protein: CSVEVPGSYEQYF; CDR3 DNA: TGCAGCGTTGAAGTTCCGGGGTCGTACGAGCAGTACTTC
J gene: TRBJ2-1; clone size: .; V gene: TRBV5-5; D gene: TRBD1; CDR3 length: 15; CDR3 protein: CASSLRTGDYVEQFF; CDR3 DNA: TGTGCCAGCAGCTTACGGACAGGGGACTACGTTGAGCAGTTCTTC
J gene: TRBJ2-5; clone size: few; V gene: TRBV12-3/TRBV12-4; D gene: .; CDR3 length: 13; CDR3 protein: CASSFGSGETQYF; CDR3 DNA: TGTGCCAGCAGTTTTGGAAGTGGGGAGACCCAGTACTTC